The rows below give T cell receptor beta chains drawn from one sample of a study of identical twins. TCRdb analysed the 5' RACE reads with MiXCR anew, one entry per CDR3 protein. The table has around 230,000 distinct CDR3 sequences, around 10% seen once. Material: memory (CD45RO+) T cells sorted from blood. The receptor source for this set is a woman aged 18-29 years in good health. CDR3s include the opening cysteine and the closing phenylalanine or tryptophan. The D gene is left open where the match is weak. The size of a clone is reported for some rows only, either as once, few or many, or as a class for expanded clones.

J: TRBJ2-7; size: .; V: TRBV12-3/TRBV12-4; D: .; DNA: TGTGCCAGCAGTTTCGAGCAGATTCAGCAGTACTTC; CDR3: CASSFEQIQQYF
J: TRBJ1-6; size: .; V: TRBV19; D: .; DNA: TGTGCCAGTGGAGCTAGGGGTTATAATTCACCCCTCCACTTT; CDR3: CASGARGYNSPLHF
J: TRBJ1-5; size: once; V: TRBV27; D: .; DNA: TGTGCCAGCAGGTATCAGGGGAATAGCAATCAGCCCCAGCATTTT; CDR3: CASRYQGNSNQPQHF
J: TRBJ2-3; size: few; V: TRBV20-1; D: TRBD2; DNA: TGCAGTGCTAGAGACGCTAGCGGGGGGCCAGATACGCAGTATTTT; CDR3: CSARDASGGPDTQYF
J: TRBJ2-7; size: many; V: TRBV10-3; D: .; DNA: TGTGCCATCAGTGCTGGGACCACCTACGAGCAGTACTTC; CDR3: CAISAGTTYEQYF
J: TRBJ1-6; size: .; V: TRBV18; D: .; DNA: TGTGCCAGCTCACAAGGACAGCATTCACCCCTACACTTT; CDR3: CASSQGQHSPLHF
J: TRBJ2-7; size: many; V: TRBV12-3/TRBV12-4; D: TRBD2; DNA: TGTGCCAGCAGTTTAGCCCTGGGACTAGCGGGAGAGGGGTACGAGCAGTACTTC; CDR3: CASSLALGLAGEGYEQYF
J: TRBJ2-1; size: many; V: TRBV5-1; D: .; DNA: TGCGCCAGCAGCTTGGTACCATCGGGGGCGAATGAGCAGTTCTTC; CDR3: CASSLVPSGANEQFF
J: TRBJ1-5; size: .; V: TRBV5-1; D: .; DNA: TGCGCCAGCAGCTTGGGAGGGGAAGGACAGCCCCAGCATTTT; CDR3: CASSLGGEGQPQHF
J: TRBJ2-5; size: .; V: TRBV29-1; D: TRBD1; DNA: TGCAGCGTTGATCCAGGGGGCCAGAAGACCCAGTACTTC; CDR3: CSVDPGGQKTQYF
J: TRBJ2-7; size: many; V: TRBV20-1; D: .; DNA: TGCAGTGCTGCCCCGGACGGGGCCTACGAGCAGTACTTC; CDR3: CSAAPDGAYEQYF
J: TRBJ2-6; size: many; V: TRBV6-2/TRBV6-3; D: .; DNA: TGTGCCAGCAGCCCTCAGGGGGGAGTCCTGACTTTC; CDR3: CASSPQGGVLTF
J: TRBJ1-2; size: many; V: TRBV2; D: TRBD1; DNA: TGTGCCAGTCAGGGGACAGGGGACTATGGCTACACCTTC; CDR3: CASQGTGDYGYTF
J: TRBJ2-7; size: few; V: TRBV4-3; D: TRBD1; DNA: TGCGCCAGCAGCCACATGGTGGGACAGCTCTACGAGCAGTACTTC; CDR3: CASSHMVGQLYEQYF
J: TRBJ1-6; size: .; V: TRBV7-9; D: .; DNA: TGTGCCAGCACCCTCGGGAGTCAACCTAATTCACCCCTCCACTTT; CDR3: CASTLGSQPNSPLHF
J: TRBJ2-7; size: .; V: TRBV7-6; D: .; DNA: TGTGCCAGCAGCGCCAATTCAGGGGGGGCCTACGAGCAGTACTTC; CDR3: CASSANSGGAYEQYF
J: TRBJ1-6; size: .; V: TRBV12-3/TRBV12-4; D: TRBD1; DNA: TGTGCCAGCAGCTCGGGACAGGGGAGCTCACCCCTCCACTTT; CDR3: CASSSGQGSSPLHF
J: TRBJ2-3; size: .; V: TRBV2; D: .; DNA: TGTGCCAGCAGGGATAACTACGGGTCGGATACGCAGTATTTT; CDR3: CASRDNYGSDTQYF